The T cell receptor beta chain under discussion was sequenced for a study of cytomegalovirus exposure and HLA in healthy donors. Details on this clone: Its antigen is unidentified.

The study ran its PCR with 60 Vbeta and 13 Jbeta primers. Clones were read by immunoSEQ multiplex PCR, and TCRdb kept only the in-frame ones, dropping some. The sample includes roughly 95,000 clones, approximately 80% of them seen just once. CDR3 length: 17 residues. J lost 0 bases, V lost 5 bases, and 7 bases had no gene match. From germline, CDR1 is MNHEY and CDR2 SMNVEV (reference sequence). General study results and limits: Association with HLA alleles at 0.05 false discovery rate was found for roughly 17,000 TCR beta sequences in a later analysis.

This TCR came from a man in his thirties or forties in good health and CMV-seropositive. Sequencing was done on a sample of PBMCs. The chain combines TRBV27 with TRBJ2-4, with 10 positions matching TRBD2. The CDR3 protein is CASSAGLATVAKNIQYF. The CDR3 DNA reads TGTGCCAGCAGTGCGGGACTAGCGACCGTAGCCAAAAACATTCAGTACTTC.